The present T cell receptor (beta chain) was sequenced within a study of monozygotic twins with inflammatory bowel disease. Study-level findings and limits: Among patients, repertoires may have gained variability from differing immunosuppressive treatments.

The germline gives CDR1 MNHEY, CDR2 SMNVEV (reference sequence). The CDR3 sequence is 20 residues long. One entry per CDR3 protein, without DNA, is what TCRdb gives after re-calling the 5' RACE reads. The data include 300,000 to 350,000 distinct CDR3 sequences; the top ten clones carry approximately 2%. A remark on this clonotype: What it recognizes is unknown.

The sample comprised blood. This TCR came from a human donor with ulcerative colitis or Crohn's disease, or a healthy co-twin of an affected twin (not recorded which). The chain is built from TRBV27 and TRBJ2-3; TCRdb's D gene call, TRBD2, goes unchecked for lack of DNA. The CDR3 sequence: CASSFPSFRGLPGSTDTQYF.